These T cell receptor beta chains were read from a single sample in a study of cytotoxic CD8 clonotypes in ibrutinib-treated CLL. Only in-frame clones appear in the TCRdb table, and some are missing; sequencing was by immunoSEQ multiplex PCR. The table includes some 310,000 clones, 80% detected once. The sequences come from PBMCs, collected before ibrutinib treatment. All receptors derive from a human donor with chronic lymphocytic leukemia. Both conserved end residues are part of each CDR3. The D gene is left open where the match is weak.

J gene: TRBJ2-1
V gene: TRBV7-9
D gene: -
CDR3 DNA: TGTGCCAGCAGCCTGCGCCGGGACACCCACAATGAGCAGTTCTTC
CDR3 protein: CASSLRRDTHNEQFF

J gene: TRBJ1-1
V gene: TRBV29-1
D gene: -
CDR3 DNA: TGCAGCGTTGAATTGACAACAAGGACGGCTTTCTTT
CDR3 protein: CSVELTTRTAFF

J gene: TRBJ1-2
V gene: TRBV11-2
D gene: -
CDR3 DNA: TGTGCCAGCAGCTCCCCCTGGGGAAGCCCCCTCTATGGCTACACCTTC
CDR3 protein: CASSSPWGSPLYGYTF

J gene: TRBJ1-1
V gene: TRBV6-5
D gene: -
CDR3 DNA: TGTGCCAGCAGTAACGGGAGGTGGGAGAACACTGAAGCTTTCTTT
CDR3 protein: CASSNGRWENTEAFF

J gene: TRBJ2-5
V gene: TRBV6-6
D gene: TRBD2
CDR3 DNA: TGTGCCAGCAGCTCCTCCCTAGCGGGAGCAGAGACCCAGTACTTC
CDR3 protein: CASSSSLAGAETQYF

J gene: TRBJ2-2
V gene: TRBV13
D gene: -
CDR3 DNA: TGTGCCAGCAGCTTACTAACCGGGGAGCTGTTTTTT
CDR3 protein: CASSLLTGELFF

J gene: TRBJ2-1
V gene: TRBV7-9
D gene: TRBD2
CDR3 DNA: TGTGCCAGCAGCTTAGCAGTTAGCGGGAGGAACAATGAGCAGTTCTTC
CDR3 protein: CASSLAVSGRNNEQFF

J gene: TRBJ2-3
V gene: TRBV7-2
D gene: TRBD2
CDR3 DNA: TGTGCCAGCAGGTCTAGCGGTCTGGTGTCTACGCAGTATTTT
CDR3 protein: CASRSSGLVSTQYF

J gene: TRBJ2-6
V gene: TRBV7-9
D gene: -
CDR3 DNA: TGTGCCAGCAGCCTCTCGGGCTCTGGGGCCAACGTCCTGACTTTC
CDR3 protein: CASSLSGSGANVLTF

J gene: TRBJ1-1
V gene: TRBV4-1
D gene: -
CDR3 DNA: TGCGCCAGCAGCCAAGATTTTGAAGCTTTCTTT
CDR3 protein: CASSQDFEAFF